The 6 T cell receptor beta chains reported below all come from one sample, sequenced in a study of somatic mutations in cytotoxic T cells in rheumatoid arthritis. TCRdb's copy holds only in-frame clones and misses some; the assay was immunoSEQ multiplex PCR. Of approximately 15,000 clones in the sample, 82% were seen once. Source material: CD8+ T cells sorted from blood. The receptors stem from an adult with rheumatoid arthritis.

V is TRBV5-1 and J is TRBJ1-2, with D possibly being TRBD1 (6 bases). CDR3 length equals 15 residues. Looked up from germline, CDR1 is SGHRS and CDR2 is YFSETQ. V was cut by 4 bases and J by 4 bases, with 17 bases left in between. This CDR3 is CASSPGIMTGYGYTF. In nucleotides, the CDR3 is TGCGCCAGCAGCCCCGGGATAATGACAGGCTATGGCTACACCTTC.

V is TRBV2 and J is TRBJ1-4; D possibly corresponds to TRBD1 (6 bases). CDR1 is SNHLY, CDR2 FYNNEI, per germline. The CDR3 has 14 residues. Trimming left V 8 bases short and J 8 bases short, with 18 bases between. CDR3 in DNA: TGTGCCAGCGAAGGAGGGGGGCTCGGAGAAAAACTGTTTTTT. This encodes CASEGGGLGEKLFF.

CDR3 sequence (DNA): TGTGCCAGCAGCTTAGGGTTCGTAGAGAGTTCCTACGAGCAGTACTTC. This translates into CASSLGFVESSYEQYF. The V gene is TRBV11-2, the J gene TRBJ2-7; no definite D call. Germline loops: CDR1 SGHAT, CDR2 FQNNGV. Trimming took 1 base from V and 1 from J, leaving 14 bases between them. The CDR3 loop spans 16 amino acids.

The rearrangement uses TRBV5-1 and TRBJ2-1, with TRBD2 matching over 8 bases. Looked up from germline, CDR1 is SGHRS and CDR2 is YFSETQ. This CDR3 comprises 14 residues. With 0 bases clipped from V and 10 bases from J, the junction kept 6 bases outside the gene matches. The CDR3 bases are TGCGCCAGCAGCTTGGATCGGGGGGGGCTCGAGCAGTTCTTC. Translated: CASSLDRGGLEQFF.

This rearrangement joins TRBV7-8 to TRBJ2-5; no definite D call. Trimming pared 1 base from V and 3 bases from J, leaving 9 bases between. Germline CDR1 is SGHVS and CDR2 is FQNEAQ. This CDR3 contains 14 residues. CDR3 bases: TGTGCCAGCAGCTTAGAAGCTGGAGAAGAGACCCAGTACTTC. Translated, it gives CASSLEAGEETQYF.

The rearrangement links TRBV14 to TRBJ1-4, with a weak D call TRBD1 (6 bases). Trimming stripped 3 bases from V and 7 bases from J, with 9 bases between. This CDR3 has 13 residues. CDR1 SGHDN and CDR2 FVKESK come from the germline V gene. The DNA of the CDR3 is TGTGCCAGCAGCCATGGAGGGGGTGAAAAACTGTTTTTT. This encodes CASSHGGGEKLFF.